These T cell receptor beta chains were read from a single sample in a study of regulatory T cells in long-lasting Graves disease. TCRdb passed the multiplex PCR reads through MiXCR, listing each CDR3 protein once. The table includes 410,000 or so distinct CDR3 sequences, about 15% detected once. Separately, the same data were catalogued under a study of T cells in Graves' hyperthyroidism and ophthalmopathy.

Specimen: peripheral blood mononuclear cells (PBMCs), collected at new diagnosis, from a patient treated with antithyroid drugs. The receptors here all came from a young woman with Graves disease. Each CDR3 is given without its conserved first and last residue. The order of the fields is V gene, J gene, clone size, CDR3 protein. The size of a clone is reported for some rows only, either as once, few or many, or as a class for expanded clones.

v_call: TRBV5-1; j_call: TRBJ2-4; clone_size: NA; cdr3_aa: ASSLEGARAKNIQY
v_call: TRBV18; j_call: TRBJ2-1; clone_size: NA; cdr3_aa: ASSPQETQF
v_call: TRBV18; j_call: TRBJ1-1; clone_size: many; cdr3_aa: ASSPGQRTDTEAF
v_call: TRBV28; j_call: TRBJ2-5; clone_size: many; cdr3_aa: ASSSRGRETQY
v_call: TRBV6-1; j_call: TRBJ2-7; clone_size: NA; cdr3_aa: ASSEGASSSYEQY
v_call: TRBV9; j_call: TRBJ2-7; clone_size: few; cdr3_aa: ASSPRQGGEQY
v_call: TRBV12-3/TRBV12-4; j_call: TRBJ2-2; clone_size: few; cdr3_aa: ASRLAGPGTGELF
v_call: TRBV20-1; j_call: TRBJ1-2; clone_size: many; cdr3_aa: SAPNVGYT
v_call: TRBV5-1; j_call: TRBJ2-5; clone_size: many; cdr3_aa: ASTQGQETQY
v_call: TRBV5-1; j_call: TRBJ2-3; clone_size: NA; cdr3_aa: AIPPSTDTQY
v_call: TRBV12-3/TRBV12-4; j_call: TRBJ2-5; clone_size: many; cdr3_aa: ASGYGETQY
v_call: TRBV14; j_call: TRBJ2-3; clone_size: many; cdr3_aa: ASSQDWDADTQY
v_call: TRBV18; j_call: TRBJ2-2; clone_size: few; cdr3_aa: ASSGKSGFGSTGELF
v_call: TRBV18; j_call: TRBJ2-7; clone_size: NA; cdr3_aa: ASSPGLREGEQY
v_call: TRBV28; j_call: TRBJ1-1; clone_size: NA; cdr3_aa: ASSGTEIVAF
v_call: TRBV7-2; j_call: TRBJ2-3; clone_size: many; cdr3_aa: ASSFSRLADTQY
v_call: TRBV6-2/TRBV6-3; j_call: TRBJ2-5; clone_size: few; cdr3_aa: ASSYSGTWYETQY
v_call: TRBV28; j_call: TRBJ2-5; clone_size: few; cdr3_aa: ASSLWGSEETQY
v_call: TRBV5-1; j_call: TRBJ2-2; clone_size: many; cdr3_aa: ASSHGLAGVGGELF
v_call: TRBV5-1; j_call: TRBJ2-1; clone_size: many; cdr3_aa: ASSGTSGNNEQF
v_call: TRBV13; j_call: TRBJ2-7; clone_size: many; cdr3_aa: ASSLGERDFYEQY
v_call: TRBV19; j_call: TRBJ1-1; clone_size: NA; cdr3_aa: ASSLAGGEAPEAF
v_call: TRBV24-1; j_call: TRBJ1-2; clone_size: NA; cdr3_aa: ATSHLGTGGYT
v_call: TRBV7-2; j_call: TRBJ2-1; clone_size: many; cdr3_aa: ASSQQFGGSEQF
v_call: TRBV2; j_call: TRBJ2-5; clone_size: many; cdr3_aa: ASGSTRETQY
v_call: TRBV20-1; j_call: TRBJ2-1; clone_size: many; cdr3_aa: SATQSGRSSYNEQF
v_call: TRBV9; j_call: TRBJ2-2; clone_size: many; cdr3_aa: ASSVEGGTANTGELF
v_call: TRBV24-1; j_call: TRBJ2-1; clone_size: NA; cdr3_aa: ATSDFTRGGVNEQF
v_call: TRBV5-1; j_call: TRBJ2-1; clone_size: few; cdr3_aa: ASSLPRDEQF
v_call: TRBV5-6; j_call: TRBJ1-5; clone_size: many; cdr3_aa: ASSLVAGRGQPQH
v_call: TRBV18; j_call: TRBJ2-2; clone_size: few; cdr3_aa: ASSPYQTTGELF
v_call: TRBV20-1; j_call: TRBJ2-7; clone_size: many; cdr3_aa: SATRTGRDYEQY
v_call: TRBV6-2/TRBV6-3; j_call: TRBJ2-3; clone_size: many; cdr3_aa: AASPPADTQY
v_call: TRBV11-1; j_call: TRBJ2-3; clone_size: NA; cdr3_aa: ASSFRRDNTDTQY
v_call: TRBV12-3/TRBV12-4; j_call: TRBJ2-1; clone_size: many; cdr3_aa: ASSLMAGQGAGDEQF
v_call: TRBV12-3/TRBV12-4; j_call: TRBJ1-2; clone_size: NA; cdr3_aa: ASTLRGRHYGYT